Listed here are 25 T cell receptor beta chains from one sample, sequenced in a study of neurological immune-mediated disorders. MiXCR, applied by TCRdb to the 5' RACE reads, yields one record per CDR3 protein. The sample includes about 78,000 distinct CDR3 sequences, 4.5% to 6.5% of them seen just once. The sequenced sample was PBMCs. These receptors all come from a woman in her twenties or thirties with multiple sclerosis.

In this sample, this clonotype turned up many times. In DNA, the CDR3 is TGCAGTGCTAGAGATCGCAGACAGGGGGTGACTGAAGCTTTCTTT. It yields the protein CSARDRRQGVTEAFF. The genes are TRBV20-1 and TRBJ1-1; 9 bases map to TRBD1. The V gene's germline CDR1 is DFQATT and CDR2 SNEGSKA (reference sequence). The CDR3 consists of 15 residues. J was trimmed by 5 bases and V by 0 bases; bases with no gene match: 7.

J is TRBJ2-2 and V is TRBV20-1; TRBD2 matches at 7 bases. Germline CDR1 is DFQATT and CDR2 is SNEGSKA (reference sequence). With 1 base clipped from V and 6 bases from J, the junction kept 14 bases outside the gene matches. The CDR3 is 17 amino acids. CDR3 amino acids: CSARGRSGTLHAGELFF. Written as DNA, the CDR3 is TGCAGTGCTAGAGGGAGGAGCGGGACGCTTCATGCCGGGGAGCTGTTTTTT.

In this sample, this clonotype turned up many times. The V and J genes are TRBV29-1 and TRBJ2-2; a possible D gene is TRBD2 (6 bases). CDR3 length: 15 amino acids. The V and J ends lost 0 bases and 7 bases respectively, with 15 bases between them. Germline loops: CDR1 SQVTM, CDR2 ANQGSEA. The CDR3 region is CSVEDDLATGGELFF. CDR3 DNA sequence: TGCAGCGTTGAAGATGACCTAGCGACGGGCGGGGAGCTGTTTTTT.

This clonotype was picked up a small number of times. The gene calls are TRBV6-2 or TRBV6-3 and TRBJ2-2; D is perhaps TRBD2 (6 bases). Germline CDR1 and CDR2: MNHEY and SVGEGT. This CDR3 region has 13 residues. The V end lost 6 bases, the J end lost 1 base, and 6 bases lay between the germline ends. For the CDR3, the DNA is TGTGCCAGCAGCGGGGGGAACACCGGGGAGCTGTTTTTT. Translating gives CASSGGNTGELFF.

Ten or more counts support this clonotype. The chain combines TRBV27 with TRBJ2-3; D possibly corresponds to TRBD1 (6 bases). Germline V gene lookup returns CDR1 MNHEY and CDR2 SMNVEV (reference sequence). The CDR3 has 14 residues. V gave up 4 bases and J gave up 4 bases, with 12 bases separating them. DNA of the CDR3: TGTGCCAGCAGTTATACAGGGCCCCCAGATACGCAGTATTTT. This codes for CASSYTGPPDTQYF.

The sample holds many counts of this clonotype. This chain uses TRBV2 with TRBJ2-1; 9 nucleotides agree with TRBD2. Trimming at V came to 4 bases and at J to 7 bases, leaving 5 bases not matched to a gene. This CDR3 is built from 14 residues. From germline, CDR1 is SNHLY and CDR2 FYNNEI. This chain's CDR3 is CASSGGLAGNEQFF. As DNA, the CDR3 is TGTGCCAGCAGTGGGGGGCTAGCGGGGAATGAGCAGTTCTTC. Full variable domain (remainder filled in from reference TRBV2 and TRBJ2-1): EPEVTQTPSHQVTQMGQEVILRCVPISNHLYFYWYRQILGQKVEFLVSFYNNEISEKSEIFDDQFSVERPDGSNFTLKIRSTKLEDSAMYFCASSGGLAGNEQFFGPGTRLTVL.

This clonotype was detected many times. V and J are TRBV5-5 and TRBJ2-3, with D perhaps matching TRBD1 or TRBD2 (5 bases each). This CDR3 contains 14 residues. Trimming removed 4 bases from V and 3 bases from J, with 12 bases in between. Per germline, CDR1 SGHKS and CDR2 YYEKEE (reference sequence). CDR3 amino acids: CASSPYRRTDTQYF. Written as DNA, the CDR3 is TGTGCCAGCAGCCCTTACAGGAGGACAGATACGCAGTATTTT. The full variable domain, completed using reference TRBV5-5 and TRBJ2-3, is DAGVTQSPTHLIKTRGQQVTLRCSPISGHKSVSWYQQVLGQGPQFIFQYYEKEERGRGNFPDRFSARQFPNYSSELNVNALLLGDSALYLCASSPYRRTDTQYFGPGTRLTVL.

This clonotype occurred a few times. The J gene is TRBJ2-3, the V gene TRBV5-1, with 10 bases matching TRBD2. This CDR3 region has 15 residues. Germline V lookup: CDR1 SGHRS, CDR2 YFSETQ. Losses at the gene ends were 3 bases for V and 4 bases for J; bases not matched to a gene: 5. The CDR3 reads CASSSLLAGSDTQYF. The CDR3 coding sequence is TGCGCCAGCAGCTCACTACTAGCGGGGTCAGATACGCAGTATTTT. The variable domain in full, with the rest retrieved from reference TRBV5-1 and TRBJ2-3, is KAGVTQTPRYLIKTRGQQVTLSCSPISGHRSVSWYQQTPGQGLQFLFEYFSETQRNKGNFPGRFSGRQFSNSRSEMNVSTLELGDSALYLCASSSLLAGSDTQYFGPGTRLTVL.

This clonotype was counted a few times. The chain is built from TRBV5-1 and TRBJ2-1; no reliable D call. Trimming took off 0 bases at V and 8 bases at J, with 3 bases between the two ends. From germline, CDR1 is SGHRS and CDR2 YFSETQ. This CDR3 region has 11 residues. CDR3 sequence reads: CASSLGYEQFF. The CDR3 nucleotides read TGCGCCAGCAGCTTGGGATATGAGCAGTTCTTC.

This clonotype was picked up many times. J is TRBJ2-5 and V is TRBV5-5; D remains unclear. The CDR3 runs 15 residues. The ends were cut back, 4 bases at V and 1 base at J, with 14 bases in the middle. CDR1 and CDR2 (germline): SGHKS, YYEKEE (reference sequence). The CDR3 is CASSPRGGPQETQYF. Written as DNA, the CDR3 is TGTGCCAGCAGCCCCCGCGGCGGACCCCAAGAGACCCAGTACTTC.

In this sample, this clonotype turned up many times. The chain employs TRBV7-9 and TRBJ2-1; D not certain. CDR1 SEHNR and CDR2 FQNEAQ come from the germline V gene (reference sequence). The CDR3 totals 15 residues. V lost 3 bases, J lost 0 bases, and 9 bases lay in between. CDR3 sequence: CASSFTASSYNEQFF. The CDR3 nucleotides read TGTGCCAGCAGCTTTACGGCGAGCTCCTACAATGAGCAGTTCTTC.

This clonotype came up a few times. V and J are TRBV20-1 and TRBJ2-3; D may be TRBD1 or TRBD2 (5 bases each). This CDR3 comprises 17 residues. Germline V gives CDR1 DFQATT, CDR2 SNEGSKA (reference sequence). Trimming pared 0 bases from V and 2 bases from J, leaving 18 bases between. The CDR3, as DNA: TGCAGTGCTAGAGATCGGGGTAAAAGGGGAGCCACAGATACGCAGTATTTT. It translates to CSARDRGKRGATDTQYF.

This sequence joins TRBV29-1 and TRBJ2-7, with 7 bases identical to TRBD1. Unmatched junction bases numbered 6, after V lost 7 bases and J lost 3 bases. Germline values: CDR1 SQVTM, CDR2 ANQGSEA. This CDR3 has 12 residues. CDR3 sequence reads: CSAGTAIYEQYF. CDR3 DNA: TGCAGCGCCGGGACAGCGATCTACGAGCAGTACTTC.

This clonotype was picked up a small number of times. The chain carries TRBV20-1 and TRBJ2-3; possibly TRBD1 for D (6 bases). V lost 3 bases and J 2 bases, leaving 21 bases between the germline ends. The CDR3 has 17 residues. Germline V gene data show CDR1 as DFQATT and CDR2 as SNEGSKA (reference sequence). CDR3 in DNA: TGCAGTGCTAGCACGACTGGAAGAGACAGGTTCACAGATACGCAGTATTTT. It codes for CSASTTGRDRFTDTQYF.

This clonotype was recorded many times. The chain joins TRBV7-9 to TRBJ2-1; no firm D call. This CDR3 region has 15 residues. Trimming stripped 5 bases from V and 0 bases from J, with 11 bases between. From germline, CDR1 is SEHNR and CDR2 FQNEAQ (reference sequence). The CDR3 is CASSPPADSYNEQFF. CDR3 in DNA: TGTGCCAGCAGCCCTCCTGCGGACTCCTACAATGAGCAGTTCTTC.

About this clonotype itself: A clone one base away is much larger, so this may be a read error. The gene calls are TRBV5-1 and TRBJ2-3; 8 bases align to TRBD2. CDR1 is SGHRS and CDR2 is YFSETQ in the germline V gene. The CDR3 is made up of 16 amino acids. V lost 4 bases to trimming and J lost 4 bases; unmatched junction nucleotides: 11. The CDR3: CASSTRLARGSDTQYF. Written as DNA, the CDR3 is TGCGCCAGCAGCACCAGACTAGCGCGAGGATCAGATACGCAGTATTTT.

This clonotype was seen many times. This chain links TRBV7-2 with TRBJ1-5; D remains unclear. Trimming pared 1 base from V and 5 bases from J, leaving 6 bases between. Germline loops: CDR1 SGHTA, CDR2 FQGNSA. The length of the CDR3 is 13 residues. The CDR3 protein is CASSLGVDQPQHF. Here the CDR3 DNA reads TGTGCCAGCAGCTTAGGGGTGGATCAGCCCCAGCATTTT.

This clonotype was detected ten times or more. J is TRBJ1-2 and V is TRBV7-9, with D possibly matching TRBD1 (5 bases). Germline assignment: CDR1 SEHNR and CDR2 FQNEAQ (reference sequence). V gave up 1 base and J gave up 8 bases, with 8 bases separating them. CDR3 size: 12 residues. The CDR3 spells CASSLDGGGYTF. DNA of the CDR3: TGTGCCAGCAGCTTAGATGGGGGAGGCTACACCTTC.

The sample holds a few counts of this clonotype. The chain has TRBV20-1 and TRBJ2-2, with TRBD2 matching 8 bases. The CDR3 has 16 amino acids. Germline trimming cut 1 base from V and 5 bases from J; bases unmatched to any gene: 9. CDR1 DFQATT and CDR2 SNEGSKA come from the germline V gene (reference sequence). The CDR3 is CSARGPGRAGTGELFF. CDR3 bases: TGCAGTGCTAGAGGTCCCGGGAGGGCCGGGACCGGGGAGCTGTTTTTT.

Concerning this clonotype: The junction does not match germline at one end; this may be a read error. The chain is built from TRBV5-4 and TRBJ2-1; 8 bases line up with TRBD1. The V gene's germline CDR1 is SGHNT and CDR2 YYREEE (reference sequence). The CDR3 loop spans 17 amino acids. The CDR3 region is CANSGYRGDSSYNEQFF. The CDR3 nucleotides are TGTGCCAACAGCGGATACAGGGGGGATAGCTCCTACAATGAGCAGTTCTTC.

This clonotype was counted at least ten times. The V gene is TRBV10-3, the J gene TRBJ1-3; D ambiguous. Trimming shortened V by 8 bases and J by 0 bases, and 11 bases separated the two germline ends. The CDR3 runs to 14 residues. Germline loops: CDR1 ENHRY, CDR2 SYGVKD. The CDR3 bases are TGTGCCATCGGCTTATACAGCTCTGGAAACACCATATATTTT. This gives the protein CAIGLYSSGNTIYF.

This clonotype showed up many times. V and J are TRBV11-2 and TRBJ2-1, with D possibly TRBD2 on 5 matching bases. Trimming left V 6 bases short and J 8 bases short, with 17 bases between. In germline, CDR1 is SGHAT, CDR2 FQNNGV. This CDR3 has 14 residues. This CDR3 reads CASSPLRGTHEQFF. The CDR3 DNA is TGTGCCAGCAGTCCTCTCCGGGGTACCCATGAGCAGTTCTTC.

At least ten counts were recorded for this clonotype. The rearrangement joins TRBV12-3 or TRBV12-4 to TRBJ2-5; 8 bases match TRBD1. J gave up 5 bases and V 5 bases, and 4 bases lay outside the gene matches. This CDR3 has 13 amino acids. CDR3 amino acids: CASSRTGRETQYF. The CDR3 DNA sequence: TGTGCCAGCAGTCGGACAGGGAGGGAGACCCAGTACTTC.

This clonotype showed up many times. The chain couples TRBV27 to TRBJ1-6, with D possibly TRBD1 on 5 matching bases. This CDR3 has 15 amino acids. In germline, CDR1 is MNHEY, CDR2 SMNVEV (reference sequence). V dropped 3 bases and J dropped 9 bases, with 15 bases sitting between them. In nucleotides, the CDR3 is TGTGCCAGCAGTTTGGGAGGGGCCATAGGTTCACCCCTCCACTTT. Translated, it gives CASSLGGAIGSPLHF.

At least ten counts were recorded for this clonotype. The gene calls are TRBV6-5 and TRBJ2-3; D remains ambiguous. V lost 2 bases to trimming and J lost 4 bases, with 10 bases between them. Germline V gene sequence: CDR1 MNHEY, CDR2 SVGAGI. The CDR3 consists of 14 residues. CDR3 sequence (DNA): TGTGCCAGCAGTTACAACGCTAGGGCAGATACGCAGTATTTT. Translated, it gives CASSYNARADTQYF.